This T cell receptor beta chain was sequenced in a study of T cell responses to AZD1222 COVID-19 vaccine. General study results and limits: Donors in the cohort were predominantly white British and more often female, and clonal diversity was possibly underestimated. Repertoire samples came only from after the peak T cell response. A reported finding is that nearly half of spike-specific TCRs target unmutated variant regions.

With respect to this clone: Antigen: not known.

The protocol was immunoSEQ multiplex PCR, while the TCRdb copy is restricted to in-frame clones and leaves out a portion. The sample has more than 80,000 clones, approximately 84% seen once. V was clipped by 5 bases and J by 1 base; unmatched bases: 4. This CDR3 has 14 residues. Germline V gives CDR1 SGHDT, CDR2 YYEEEE. The clonotype originates from an adult in good health. The V and J genes are TRBV5-6 and TRBJ1-1, with 8 bases identical to TRBD1. The sample was peripheral blood, taken on day 0 of AZD1222 vaccination. CDR3 amino acids: CASSRQGWNTEAFF. The DNA of the CDR3 is TGTGCCAGCAGTCGACAGGGGTGGAACACTGAAGCTTTCTTT. Full variable domain (rest looked up from reference TRBV5-6 and TRBJ1-1): DAGVTQSPTHLIKTRGQQVTLRCSPKSGHDTVSWYQQALGQGPQFIFQYYEEEERQRGNFPDRFSGHQFPNYSSELNVNALLLGDSALYLCASSRQGWNTEAFFGQGTRLTVV.